This T cell receptor (beta chain) was recorded in a study of blood T cell repertoires in COVID-19. Looking at the study overall: The United States, Italy and Spain were the sources of the acute and convalescent COVID-19 samples. Sources were T cells, B-cell-depleted T cells, or PBMCs; the material itself was cDNA or gDNA.

In the authors' workflow: Reference gene primer amplification gave nucleated cell count estimates. TCRdb's table, derived via immunoSEQ multiplex PCR, lists solely in-frame clones and lacks some. The V and J calls and clone size come from that table; D and trimming were worked out from the DNA. The sample carries about 180,000 clones, 70% to 90% recorded once. The receptor's source is a person between 65 and 79 years old with COVID-19, enrolled during active disease. The sample consisted of peripheral blood.

CDR3 coding DNA: TGTGCCACCAGCTCCAGCGTCGGGCTAGCCAATGAGCAGTTCTTC. This codes for CATSSSVGLANEQFF. V gene TRBV15 combines with J gene TRBJ2-1; a weak D match, TRBD2 (5 bases). Looked up from germline, CDR1 is LNHNV and CDR2 is YYDKDF (reference sequence). V was cut by 5 bases and J by 6 bases, with 17 bases left in between. CDR3 length equals 15 residues.